Sequencing of this T cell receptor beta chain was carried out in a study of post-analysis software for immune sequencing data. This clonotype turned up a few times. Its antigen is as yet unknown. Study-level results: In patients, about 5 TRBV segments were more frequent than in controls, with TRBV5-6, TRBV5-1 and TRBV20-1 among them.

The J segment lost 5 bases and the V segment lost 3 bases, leaving 22 bases of the junction unmatched. From germline, CDR1 is SGHDT and CDR2 YYEEEE. This CDR3 spans 19 amino acids. Carried by the TCR beta cDNA libraries were unique molecular identifiers. Once about 0.85 to 11 million T cells were used, about half a million cDNA molecules resulted. Each CDR3 protein gets one entry after TCRdb re-called the PCR reads with MiXCR. In the table there are about 820,000 distinct CDR3 sequences, around 50% of which are singletons. Sequencing input: blood. This TCR was sampled from a girl aged 5 to 17 with multiple sclerosis. The chain carries TRBV5-6 and TRBJ1-2; 7 bases line up with TRBD1. CDR3 sequence (DNA): TGTGCCAGCAGCTCCCGATTTTTGGGGACAGCCCGATTGGAATATGGCTACACCTTC. Translated: CASSSRFLGTARLEYGYTF.